Listed below are T cell receptor beta chains from one sample, sequenced in a study of identical twins. TCRdb re-called the 5' RACE reads through MiXCR, storing one row per CDR3 protein. This table has around 370,000 distinct CDR3 sequences, roughly 10% appearing once. The sample was naive T cells sorted from blood. The receptors were sampled from a woman aged 45 to 65 in good health. Both conserved end residues are part of each CDR3. The D gene is left open where the match is weak. Clone size is given for some rows only: seen once, a few or many times, or a class if the clone is expanded.

CDR3: CASSPRLITDTQYF
DNA: TGTGCCAGCAGCCCCAGGCTCATTACAGATACGCAGTATTTT
V: TRBV14
size: few
D: .
J: TRBJ2-3

CDR3: CSAILTGDGNQPQHF
DNA: TGCAGTGCCATCCTTACAGGGGATGGCAATCAGCCCCAGCATTTT
V: TRBV20-1
size: many
D: TRBD1
J: TRBJ1-5

CDR3: CASSLQPDTQYF
DNA: TGCGCCAGCAGCTTGCAGCCTGATACGCAGTATTTT
V: TRBV5-1
size: many
D: .
J: TRBJ2-3

CDR3: CSTAEGARSTDTQYF
DNA: TGCAGCACTGCGGAAGGGGCCCGAAGCACAGATACGCAGTATTTT
V: TRBV20-1
size: many
D: .
J: TRBJ2-3

CDR3: CSADRVLRPEAFF
DNA: TGCAGCGCTGACAGGGTATTAAGACCGGAAGCTTTCTTT
V: TRBV29-1
size: .
D: TRBD1
J: TRBJ1-1

CDR3: CASSASERPGYTF
DNA: TGTGCCAGTAGTGCATCTGAAAGGCCTGGCTACACCTTC
V: TRBV19
size: few
D: .
J: TRBJ1-2

CDR3: CASSLLDLYNEQFF
DNA: TGTGCCAGCAGTTTGTTAGACCTCTACAATGAGCAGTTCTTC
V: TRBV12-3/TRBV12-4
size: many
D: .
J: TRBJ2-1

CDR3: CSAKLLPGPGIQETQYF
DNA: TGCAGTGCTAAACTCCTACCGGGACCAGGGATCCAAGAGACCCAGTACTTC
V: TRBV20-1
size: few
D: .
J: TRBJ2-5

CDR3: CSVDGDSYNEQFF
DNA: TGCAGCGTTGATGGGGACTCCTACAATGAGCAGTTCTTC
V: TRBV29-1
size: .
D: .
J: TRBJ2-1

CDR3: CSASRDSLGTEAFF
DNA: TGCAGTGCTAGCCGGGACAGCCTGGGGACTGAAGCTTTCTTT
V: TRBV20-1
size: .
D: TRBD1
J: TRBJ1-1

CDR3: CASSPRGTSTEAFF
DNA: TGTGCCAGCAGCCCCCGGGGCACCAGCACTGAAGCTTTCTTT
V: TRBV7-6
size: .
D: .
J: TRBJ1-1

CDR3: CASSPEGGQFF
DNA: TGTGCCAGCAGCCCGGAGGGAGGACAGTTCTTC
V: TRBV7-9
size: many
D: .
J: TRBJ2-1

CDR3: CSASSVNRGIQETQYF
DNA: TGCAGTGCTAGTAGTGTGAATAGGGGCATCCAAGAGACCCAGTACTTC
V: TRBV20-1
size: .
D: .
J: TRBJ2-5

CDR3: CASTHPGRGEQFF
DNA: TGTGCCAGCACGCACCCAGGACGGGGTGAGCAGTTCTTC
V: TRBV12-3/TRBV12-4
size: many
D: .
J: TRBJ2-1

CDR3: CASSLGGGSYGYTF
DNA: TGTGCCAGCAGTTTGGGAGGTGGGTCGTATGGCTACACCTTC
V: TRBV27
size: few
D: .
J: TRBJ1-2

CDR3: CASSLATNTGELFF
DNA: TGTGCCAGCAGCTTGGCCACAAACACCGGGGAGCTGTTTTTT
V: TRBV5-5
size: many
D: .
J: TRBJ2-2

CDR3: CASSPGQSTSTDTQYF
DNA: TGTGCCAGCAGCCCCGGACAGAGCACAAGCACAGATACGCAGTATTTT
V: TRBV3-1
size: .
D: .
J: TRBJ2-3

CDR3: CATLGRSSYNEQFF
DNA: TGTGCCACCTTAGGGCGCAGCTCCTACAATGAGCAGTTCTTC
V: TRBV6-6
size: many
D: .
J: TRBJ2-1

CDR3: CSASPAGGGEETQYF
DNA: TGCAGTGCTAGCCCTGCCGGTGGCGGGGAAGAGACCCAGTACTTC
V: TRBV20-1
size: few
D: .
J: TRBJ2-5

CDR3: CASSFWGGNEQFF
DNA: TGTGCCAGCAGTTTTTGGGGGGGCAATGAGCAGTTCTTC
V: TRBV27
size: few
D: TRBD2
J: TRBJ2-1

CDR3: CASHTAGVGQETQYF
DNA: TGCGCCAGTCACACGGCGGGAGTGGGGCAAGAGACCCAGTACTTC
V: TRBV5-1
size: many
D: TRBD2
J: TRBJ2-5

CDR3: CASSSLGEPKNIQYF
DNA: TGCGCCAGCAGCTCCCTAGGTGAACCCAAAAACATTCAGTACTTC
V: TRBV5-1
size: many
D: .
J: TRBJ2-4